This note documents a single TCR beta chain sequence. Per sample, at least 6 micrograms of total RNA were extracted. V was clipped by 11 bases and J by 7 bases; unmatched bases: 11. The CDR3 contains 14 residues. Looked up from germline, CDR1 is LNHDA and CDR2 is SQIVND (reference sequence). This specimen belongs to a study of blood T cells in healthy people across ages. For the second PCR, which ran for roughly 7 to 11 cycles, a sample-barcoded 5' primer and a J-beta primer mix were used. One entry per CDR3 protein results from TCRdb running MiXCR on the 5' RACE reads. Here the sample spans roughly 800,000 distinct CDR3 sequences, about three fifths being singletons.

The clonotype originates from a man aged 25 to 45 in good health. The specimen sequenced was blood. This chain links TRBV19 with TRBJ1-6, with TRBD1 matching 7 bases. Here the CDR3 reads CAASGQAENSPLHF. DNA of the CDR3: TGTGCCGCCTCCGGACAGGCCGAAAATTCACCCCTCCACTTT.